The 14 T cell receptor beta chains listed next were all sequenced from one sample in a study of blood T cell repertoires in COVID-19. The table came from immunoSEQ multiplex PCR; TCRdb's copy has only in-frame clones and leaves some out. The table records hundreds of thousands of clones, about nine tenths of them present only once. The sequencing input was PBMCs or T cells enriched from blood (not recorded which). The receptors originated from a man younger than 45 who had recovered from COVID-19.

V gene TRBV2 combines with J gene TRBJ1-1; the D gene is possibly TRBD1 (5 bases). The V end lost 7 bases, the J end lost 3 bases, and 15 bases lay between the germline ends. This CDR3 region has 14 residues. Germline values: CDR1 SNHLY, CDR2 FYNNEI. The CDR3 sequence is CASMWGGADTEAFF. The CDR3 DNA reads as TGTGCCAGCATGTGGGGCGGTGCGGACACTGAAGCTTTCTTT.

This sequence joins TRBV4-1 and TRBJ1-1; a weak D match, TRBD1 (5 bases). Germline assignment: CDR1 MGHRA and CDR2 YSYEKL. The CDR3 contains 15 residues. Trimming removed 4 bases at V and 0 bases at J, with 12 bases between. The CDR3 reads CASSRKQGLNTEAFF. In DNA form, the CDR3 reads TGCGCCAGCAGCCGGAAGCAGGGATTGAACACTGAAGCTTTCTTT.

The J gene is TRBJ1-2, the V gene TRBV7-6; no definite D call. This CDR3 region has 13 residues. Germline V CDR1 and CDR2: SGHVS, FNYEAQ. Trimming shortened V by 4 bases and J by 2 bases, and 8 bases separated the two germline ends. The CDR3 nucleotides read TGTGCCAGCAGCTCCGACATAAACTATGGCTACACCTTC. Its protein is CASSSDINYGYTF.

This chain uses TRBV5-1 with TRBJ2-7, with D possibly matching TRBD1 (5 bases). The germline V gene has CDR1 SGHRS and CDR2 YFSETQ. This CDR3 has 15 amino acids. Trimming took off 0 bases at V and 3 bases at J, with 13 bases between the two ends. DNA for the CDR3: TGCGCCAGCAGCTTGGCGCAGGGAACGAACTACGAGCAGTACTTC. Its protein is CASSLAQGTNYEQYF.

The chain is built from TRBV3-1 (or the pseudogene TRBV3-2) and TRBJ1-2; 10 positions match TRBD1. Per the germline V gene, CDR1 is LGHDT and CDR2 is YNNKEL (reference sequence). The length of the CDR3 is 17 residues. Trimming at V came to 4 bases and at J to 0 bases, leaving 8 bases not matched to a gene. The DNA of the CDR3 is TGTGCCAGCAGCCCTTTACAGGGACAGGGGACTAACTATGGCTACACCTTC. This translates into CASSPLQGQGTNYGYTF.

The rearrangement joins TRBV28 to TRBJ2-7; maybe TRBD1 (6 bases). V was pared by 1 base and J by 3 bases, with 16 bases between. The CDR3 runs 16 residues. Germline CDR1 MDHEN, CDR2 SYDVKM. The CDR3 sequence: CASSLFGIGQLYEQYF. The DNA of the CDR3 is TGTGCCAGCAGTTTATTTGGGATTGGACAGCTCTACGAGCAGTACTTC.

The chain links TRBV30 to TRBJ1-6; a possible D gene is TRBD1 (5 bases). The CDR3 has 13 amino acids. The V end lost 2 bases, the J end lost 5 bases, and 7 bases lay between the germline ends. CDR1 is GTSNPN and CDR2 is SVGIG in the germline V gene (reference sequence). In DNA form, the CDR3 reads TGTGCCTGGAGTACCAGGGATAATTCACCCCTCCACTTT. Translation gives CAWSTRDNSPLHF.

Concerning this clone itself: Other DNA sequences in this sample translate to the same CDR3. The CDR3 sequence is CASSEAGSNQPQHF. The CDR3, as DNA: TGCGCCAGCAGTGAGGCAGGAAGCAATCAGCCCCAGCATTTT. J is TRBJ1-5 and V is TRBV10-2; D uncertain. V dropped 2 bases and J dropped 1 base, with 6 bases sitting between them. Germline CDR1 and CDR2: WSHSY and SAAADI. The CDR3 extends over 14 amino acids.

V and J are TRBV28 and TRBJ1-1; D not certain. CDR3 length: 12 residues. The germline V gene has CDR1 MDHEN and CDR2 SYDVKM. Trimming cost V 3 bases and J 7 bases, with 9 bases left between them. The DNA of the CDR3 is TGTGCCAGCAGTTTGGCAGCGCTTGAAGCTTTCTTT. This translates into CASSLAALEAFF.

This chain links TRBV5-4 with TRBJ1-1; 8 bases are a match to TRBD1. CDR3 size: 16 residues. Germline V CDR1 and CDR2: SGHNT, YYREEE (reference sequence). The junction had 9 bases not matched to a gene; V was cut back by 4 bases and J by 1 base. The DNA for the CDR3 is TGTGCCAGCAGCCCAGGACAGGGTCGGCGGAACACTGAAGCTTTCTTT. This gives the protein CASSPGQGRRNTEAFF. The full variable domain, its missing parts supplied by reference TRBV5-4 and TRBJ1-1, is ETGVTQSPTHLIKTRGQQVTLRCSSQSGHNTVSWYQQALGQGPQFIFQYYREEENGRGNFPPRFSGLQFPNYSSELNVNALELDDSALYLCASSPGQGRRNTEAFFGQGTRLTVV.

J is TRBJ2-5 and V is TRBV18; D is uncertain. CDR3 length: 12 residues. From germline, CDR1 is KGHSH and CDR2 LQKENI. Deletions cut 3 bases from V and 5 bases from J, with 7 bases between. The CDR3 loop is CASSPESETQYF. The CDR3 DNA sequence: TGTGCCAGCTCACCCGAGTCTGAGACCCAGTACTTC.

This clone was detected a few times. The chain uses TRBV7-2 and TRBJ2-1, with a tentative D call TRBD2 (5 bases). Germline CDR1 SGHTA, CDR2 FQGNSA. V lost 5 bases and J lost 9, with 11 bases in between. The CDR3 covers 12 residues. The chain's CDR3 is CASSRHEGEQFF. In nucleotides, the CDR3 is TGTGCCAGCAGCCGCCATGAGGGTGAGCAGTTCTTC. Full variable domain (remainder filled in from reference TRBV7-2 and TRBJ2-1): GAGVSQSPSNKVTEKGKDVELRCDPISGHTALYWYRQSLGQGLEFLIYFQGNSAPDKSGLPSDRFSAERTGGSVSTLTIQRTQQEDSAVYLCASSRHEGEQFFGPGTRLTVL.

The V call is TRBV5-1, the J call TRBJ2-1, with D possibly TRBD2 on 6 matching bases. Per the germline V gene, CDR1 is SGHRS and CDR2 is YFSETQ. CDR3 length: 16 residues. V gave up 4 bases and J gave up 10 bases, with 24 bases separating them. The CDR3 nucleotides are TGCGCCAGCAGCAGGAAGACGGACGGGGGTAGCGGCGAGCAGTTCTTC. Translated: CASSRKTDGGSGEQFF.

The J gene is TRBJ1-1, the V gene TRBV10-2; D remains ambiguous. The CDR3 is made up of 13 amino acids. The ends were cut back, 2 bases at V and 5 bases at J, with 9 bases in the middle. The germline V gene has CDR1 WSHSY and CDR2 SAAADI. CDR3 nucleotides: TGCGCCAGCAGTGAGACGGGAATTACTGAAGCTTTCTTT. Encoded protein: CASSETGITEAFF.